These 30 T cell receptor beta chains originate from one sample sequenced in a study of blood T cell repertoires in COVID-19. Produced via immunoSEQ multiplex PCR; TCRdb's table is partial and in-frame only. Found here are 60,000 to 75,000 clones, 75% to 90% of them singletons; the top ten hold about 40%. Sample: peripheral blood. The receptors shown here come from a woman older than 75 with active or convalescent COVID-19.

This clone was seen a single time. This chain uses TRBV11-2 with TRBJ2-2; the match to TRBD2 covers 8 bases. This CDR3 spans 14 amino acids. Germline loops: CDR1 SGHAT, CDR2 FQNNGV. V shed 8 bases, J shed 7 bases, and the junction held 9 bases outside the gene matches. The CDR3 sequence: CASGPGRAGGELFF. The CDR3 nucleotides are TGTGCCAGCGGACCCGGGAGGGCGGGCGGGGAGCTGTTTTTT.

The chain recombines TRBV19 with TRBJ2-7, with D possibly matching TRBD1 (7 bases). CDR1 and CDR2 from the germline V gene are LNHDA and SQIVND (reference sequence). Deletions cut 5 bases from V and 2 bases from J, with 10 bases between. The CDR3 totals 13 residues. CDR3 in amino acids: CASSQGGTYEQYF. The CDR3 nucleotides read TGTGCCAGTAGTCAGGGGGGTACCTACGAGCAGTACTTC.

The J gene is TRBJ2-5, the V gene TRBV11-3; no reliable D call. The CDR3 length is 13 residues. Trimming left V 3 bases short and J 2 bases short, with 7 bases between. Germline values: CDR1 SGHNT, CDR2 YENEEA. In nucleotides, the CDR3 is TGTGCCAGCAGCTTCTCCAGTCAAGAGACCCAGTACTTC. Its protein is CASSFSSQETQYF. Full variable domain (missing parts from reference TRBV11-3 and TRBJ2-5): EAGVVQSPRYKIIEKKQPVAFWCNPISGHNTLYWYLQNLGQGPELLIRYENEEAVDDSQLPKDRFSAERLKGVDSTLKIQPAELGDSAVYLCASSFSSQETQYFGPGTRLLVL.

The chain carries TRBV28 and TRBJ2-5, with a weak D call TRBD1 (6 bases). The CDR3 extends over 12 amino acids. The germline gives CDR1 MDHEN, CDR2 SYDVKM. The ends were cut back, 8 bases at V and 3 bases at J, with 10 bases in the middle. The CDR3 loop is CASVGQKETQYF. The CDR3 nucleotides are TGTGCCAGCGTTGGACAGAAAGAGACCCAGTACTTC.

This clone was recorded only once. The V call is TRBV18, the J call TRBJ2-2, with D possibly TRBD2 on 5 matching bases. The CDR3 contains 15 residues. Trimming shortened V by 4 bases and J by 3 bases, and 12 bases separated the two germline ends. Germline CDR1 KGHSH, CDR2 LQKENI. The DNA of the CDR3 is TGTGCCAGCTCACGGGGATCGAGGGACACCGGGGAGCTGTTTTTT. Translated, it gives CASSRGSRDTGELFF.

The CDR3: CASSLAAGGAYEQYF. In DNA, the CDR3 is TGTGCCAGCAGCTTAGCGGCGGGGGGAGCGTACGAGCAGTACTTC. The gene calls are TRBV7-9 and TRBJ2-7; the match to TRBD2 covers 8 bases. V shed 0 bases, J shed 4 bases, and the junction held 5 bases outside the gene matches. Germline CDR1 is SEHNR and CDR2 is FQNEAQ (reference sequence). This CDR3 has 15 residues.

The V gene is TRBV19, the J gene TRBJ1-1, with 9 bases aligning to TRBD1. The CDR3 sequence is 13 residues long. The trim removed 7 bases at V and 5 bases at J, leaving 5 bases unmatched. Germline loops: CDR1 LNHDA, CDR2 SQIVND (reference sequence). The CDR3 is CASMGQGKTEAFF. The CDR3 DNA sequence: TGTGCCAGTATGGGACAGGGTAAGACTGAAGCTTTCTTT.

This chain connects TRBV2 to TRBJ2-3; D possibly corresponds to TRBD2 (6 bases). Trimming cost V 7 bases and J 4 bases, with 18 bases left between them. The CDR3 length is 15 residues. From germline, CDR1 is SNHLY and CDR2 FYNNEI. The CDR3 DNA reads as TGTGCCAGCACCCGAGGCTTGAGGGAGGCAGATACGCAGTATTTT. Translating gives CASTRGLREADTQYF.

The chain couples TRBV5-8 to TRBJ2-7; 7 bases map to TRBD1. V dropped 2 bases and J dropped 6; count of bases not matched to a gene: 14. CDR1 SGHTS and CDR2 YDEGEE come from the germline V gene. CDR3 length: 16 amino acids. The CDR3 region has the DNA TGTGCCAGCAGCTTACTCAACCCACAGGGGAACGGCGAGCAGTACTTC. This gives the protein CASSLLNPQGNGEQYF.

The chain is built from TRBV9 and TRBJ2-1, with D perhaps matching TRBD2 (6 bases). The CDR3 spans 15 residues. The V gene's germline CDR1 is SGDLS and CDR2 YYNGEE. The germline V and J ends were trimmed by 0 bases and 8 bases, with 15 bases remaining between them. CDR3 residues: CASSVAERGSDEQFF. The CDR3 coding sequence is TGTGCCAGCAGCGTAGCTGAACGGGGGAGTGATGAGCAGTTCTTC.

The chain links TRBV6-2 or TRBV6-3 to TRBJ2-3, with 7 bases lining up with TRBD1. The CDR3 loop spans 16 amino acids. The V segment lost 3 bases and the J segment 6 bases; nucleotides outside the gene matches: 12. Germline V gene lookup returns CDR1 MNHEY and CDR2 SVGEGT. The CDR3 nucleotides read TGTGCCAGCAGTTATTTCGTTAAGGGGGCCGGGGATACGCAGTATTTT. Its protein is CASSYFVKGAGDTQYF.

V usage is TRBV10-1 and J usage is TRBJ2-4, with D possibly TRBD2 on 6 matching bases. The CDR3 runs to 14 residues. With 5 bases removed from V and 0 bases from J, the gap between germline ends came to 8 bases. The germline V gene encodes CDR1 WNHNN and CDR2 SYGVQD (reference sequence). CDR3 loop: CASSSGEAKNIQYF. DNA of the CDR3: TGCGCCAGCAGTTCGGGGGAAGCCAAAAACATTCAGTACTTC.

The rearrangement uses TRBV29-1 and TRBJ1-1; no clear D gene. CDR1 SQVTM and CDR2 ANQGSEA come from the germline V gene. The CDR3 spans 12 residues. The CDR3 DNA sequence: TGCAGTTTCTATCCCGGGGTGGGGGAAGCTTTCTTT. Translated: CSFYPGVGEAFF.

This clone appeared a single time. The rearrangement uses TRBV4-3 and TRBJ2-7, with 11 bases that match TRBD1. After removal of 4 bases from V and 4 bases from J, the junction contained 3 bases not matched to a gene. This CDR3 is built from 14 residues. Per germline, CDR1 LGHNA and CDR2 YSLEER. The CDR3 loop is CASSLGQGVYEQYF. As DNA, the CDR3 is TGCGCCAGCAGCCTGGGACAGGGGGTTTACGAGCAGTACTTC.

J is TRBJ1-1 and V is TRBV28; 9 bases match TRBD1. The length of the CDR3 is 12 residues. Germline V gene lookup returns CDR1 MDHEN and CDR2 SYDVKM. V was pared by 6 bases and J by 11 bases, with 7 bases of the junction left unmatched. The CDR3 here is CASRGQGGSAFF. CDR3 sequence (DNA): TGTGCCAGCAGGGGACAGGGAGGTTCCGCTTTCTTT.

The CDR3 is CASSVREGGAEAFF. CDR3 nucleotides: TGTGCCAGCAGCGTTCGGGAAGGAGGGGCTGAAGCTTTCTTT. The V gene is TRBV7-2, the J gene TRBJ1-1; D possibly corresponds to TRBD1 (5 bases). This CDR3 has 14 amino acids. Germline loops: CDR1 SGHTA, CDR2 FQGNSA. The germline V and J ends were trimmed by 5 bases and 6 bases, with 16 bases remaining between them. The variable domain in full, completed from reference TRBV7-2 and TRBJ1-1, reads GAGVSQSPSNKVTEKGKDVELRCDPISGHTALYWYRQSLGQGLEFLIYFQGNSAPDKSGLPSDRFSAERTGGSVSTLTIQRTQQEDSAVYLCASSVREGGAEAFFGQGTRLTVV.

The chain carries TRBV3-1 (or the pseudogene TRBV3-2) and TRBJ2-7, with 8 bases identical to TRBD1. Germline V CDR1 and CDR2: LGHDT, YNNKEL (reference sequence). The CDR3 has 14 residues. Germline trimming cut 5 bases from V and 2 bases from J; bases unmatched to any gene: 5. The CDR3 nucleotides read TGTGCCAGCAGCTACCGGGACAGGCCCTACGAGCAGTACTTC. Encoded protein: CASSYRDRPYEQYF.

The V gene is TRBV3-1 (or the pseudogene TRBV3-2), the J gene TRBJ1-4; no clear D gene. V lost 4 bases, J lost 2 bases, and 8 bases lay in between. The CDR3 consists of 14 residues. CDR1 is LGHDT and CDR2 is YNNKEL in the germline V gene (reference sequence). The CDR3 reads CASSLFATNEKLFF. CDR3 coding DNA: TGTGCCAGCAGCCTATTCGCGACTAATGAAAAACTGTTTTTT.

The V and J genes are TRBV10-3 and TRBJ2-2; the D gene is possibly TRBD2 (6 bases). This CDR3 has 15 amino acids. Germline V lookup: CDR1 ENHRY, CDR2 SYGVKD. Between the trimmed V and J ends, which lost 1 base and 5 bases, there was a span of 11 bases. CDR3 bases: TGTGCCATCAGTGAGTTGAGGGGAGGAACCGGGGAGCTGTTTTTT. It is translated as CAISELRGGTGELFF.

The CDR3 spells CASSALGGANANTGELFF. CDR3 DNA: TGTGCCAGCAGCGCGTTGGGGGGGGCCAACGCGAACACCGGGGAGCTGTTTTTT. The chain has TRBV4-2 and TRBJ2-2; weak D call: TRBD2 (7 bases). The V and J ends lost 5 bases and 0 bases respectively, with 19 bases between them. The CDR3 runs to 18 residues. Germline V gene lookup returns CDR1 LGHNA and CDR2 YNFKEQ.

The chain uses TRBV21-1 and TRBJ1-4. TRBV21-1 is noted as a pseudogene. The CDR3 is 16 residues long. CDR3: CASSSDFGGTNEKLFF. In DNA, the CDR3 is TGTGCCAGCAGCTCCGATTTCGGGGGAACTAATGAAAAACTGTTTTTT.

The CDR3 loop is CASSPGLAGRYGEQFF. CDR3 nucleotide sequence: TGTGCCAGTAGTCCGGGACTAGCGGGGAGGTACGGTGAGCAGTTCTTC. The chain links TRBV19 to TRBJ2-1, with 13 bases lining up with TRBD2. The CDR3 has 16 amino acids. Germline-derived CDR1 and CDR2 are LNHDA and SQIVND (reference sequence). The trim removed 5 bases at V and 9 bases at J, leaving 10 bases unmatched.

This clone was seen a handful of times. The genes are TRBV28 and TRBJ1-3; TRBD1 aligns across 7 bases. Germline-derived CDR1 and CDR2 are MDHEN and SYDVKM. The ends lost 2 bases at V and 0 bases at J; junction bases unmatched: 7. The CDR3 contains 17 residues. CDR3 nucleotide sequence: TGTGCCAGCAGTTTACCTAAGGACAGGCGCTCTGGAAACACCATATATTTT. This sequence encodes CASSLPKDRRSGNTIYF.

This rearrangement joins TRBV5-4 to TRBJ2-1, with D possibly being TRBD1 (6 bases). CDR1 and CDR2 from the germline V gene are SGHNT and YYREEE (reference sequence). The CDR3 runs 14 residues. Trimming cost V 4 bases and J 7 bases, with 15 bases left between them. This CDR3 is CASSTRQVGNEQFF. Here the CDR3 DNA reads TGTGCCAGCAGCACCAGACAGGTTGGGAATGAGCAGTTCTTC. The variable domain in full, completed from reference TRBV5-4 and TRBJ2-1, reads ETGVTQSPTHLIKTRGQQVTLRCSSQSGHNTVSWYQQALGQGPQFIFQYYREEENGRGNFPPRFSGLQFPNYSSELNVNALELDDSALYLCASSTRQVGNEQFFGPGTRLTVL.

The chain has TRBV20-1 and TRBJ2-3, with D possibly being TRBD1 (5 bases). This CDR3 contains 12 residues. CDR1 and CDR2 from the germline V gene are DFQATT and SNEGSKA (reference sequence). Trimming pared 6 bases from V and 3 bases from J, leaving 10 bases between. CDR3 region: CSASKGTDTQYF. The CDR3 DNA is TGCAGTGCGAGTAAGGGGACAGATACGCAGTATTTT.

The chain recombines TRBV2 with TRBJ2-3; 9 bases line up with TRBD2. This CDR3 spans 15 amino acids. Trimming took 6 bases from V and 6 from J; bases not matched to a gene: 10. The V gene's germline CDR1 is SNHLY and CDR2 FYNNEI. The CDR3 is CASRRLAGTSDTQYF. The CDR3, as DNA: TGTGCCAGCAGACGTCTAGCGGGGACGAGCGATACGCAGTATTTT.

CDR3 protein: CSVGTGGQPQHF. The DNA for the CDR3 is TGCAGCGTTGGGACAGGGGGCCAGCCCCAGCATTTT. The gene calls are TRBV29-1 and TRBJ1-5; TRBD1 aligns across 11 bases. The J segment lost 7 bases and the V segment lost 4 bases, leaving 0 bases of the junction unmatched. The germline V gene encodes CDR1 SQVTM and CDR2 ANQGSEA. The CDR3 is 12 amino acids. The whole variable domain, remainder taken from reference TRBV29-1 and TRBJ1-5, is SAVISQKPSRDICQRGTSLTIQCQVDSQVTMMFWYRQQPGQSLTLIATANQGSEATYESGFVIDKFPISRPNLTFSTLTVSNMSPEDSSIYLCSVGTGGQPQHFGDGTRLSIL.

This clone showed up just a few times. The CDR3 nucleotides read TGCGCCAGCACGCGGACTAGCGGGGGGTACAATGAGCAGTTCTTC. Translating gives CASTRTSGGYNEQFF. The chain combines TRBV5-1 with TRBJ2-1; 14 nucleotides line up with TRBD2. Unmatched junction bases numbered 3, after V lost 6 bases and J lost 4 bases. The germline CDR1 and CDR2 sequences are SGHRS and YFSETQ. This CDR3 has 15 residues. The whole variable domain, remainder taken from reference TRBV5-1 and TRBJ2-1, is KAGVTQTPRYLIKTRGQQVTLSCSPISGHRSVSWYQQTPGQGLQFLFEYFSETQRNKGNFPGRFSGRQFSNSRSEMNVSTLELGDSALYLCASTRTSGGYNEQFFGPGTRLTVL.

The chain links TRBV6-2 or TRBV6-3 to TRBJ2-5, with 10 nucleotides matching TRBD2. J was trimmed by 4 bases and V by 6 bases; bases with no gene match: 8. The V gene's germline CDR1 is MNHEY and CDR2 SVGEGT. The CDR3 sequence is 15 residues long. The CDR3 loop is CASSWSGGVLETQYF. The CDR3 DNA reads as TGTGCCAGCAGCTGGAGCGGGGGGGTCTTAGAGACCCAGTACTTC.

The chain is built from TRBV10-1 and TRBJ2-3; TRBD2 matches at 8 bases. J was trimmed by 0 bases and V by 4 bases; bases with no gene match: 0. This CDR3 region has 14 residues. Germline V gene sequence: CDR1 WNHNN, CDR2 SYGVQD (reference sequence). The CDR3 sequence: CASSVAGSTDTQYF. The CDR3 DNA reads as TGCGCCAGCAGTGTAGCGGGGAGCACAGATACGCAGTATTTT.